This T cell receptor (beta chain) appears in the sequencing data of a study of cytomegalovirus exposure and HLA in healthy donors. Looked up from germline, CDR1 is MNHNS and CDR2 is SASEGT. Trimming removed 3 bases from V and 8 bases from J; junction bases left unmatched: 5. There are 13 residues in the CDR3. TCRdb keeps only in-frame clones here, not all; method: immunoSEQ multiplex PCR. The sample consists of 200,000 or so clones, 75% to 85% of them appearing once. The TCR originated in a woman aged 25-40 years in good health and CMV-seropositive. The specimen sequenced was PBMCs. J is TRBJ2-3 and V is TRBV6-1, with 7 bases identical to TRBD2. The CDR3 DNA reads TGTGCCAGCAGTGAGGGGGAGGGCGTTACGCAGTATTTT. Protein: CASSEGEGVTQYF.